Shown below are 30 T cell receptor beta chains from a single sample sequenced in a study of identical twins. Each CDR3 protein is one row after TCRdb ran MiXCR on the 5' RACE reads. This sample has about 430,000 distinct CDR3 sequences, with about a fifth found just once. Sequences were obtained from naive T cells sorted from blood. These receptors were collected from a man between 45 and 60 years old in good health.

This clonotype occurred a few times. This chain links TRBV20-1 with TRBJ1-3; 7 nucleotides align to TRBD1. This CDR3 is 15 amino acids long. Trimming removed 5 bases from V and 0 bases from J; junction bases left unmatched: 7. Germline V lookup: CDR1 DFQATT, CDR2 SNEGSKA (reference sequence). The chain's CDR3 is CSASRDSRSGNTIYF. As DNA, the CDR3 is TGCAGTGCTTCAAGGGACAGCCGCTCTGGAAACACCATATATTTT.

There are a few counts of this clonotype. V and J are TRBV5-1 and TRBJ2-1; D uncertain. Per the germline V gene, CDR1 is SGHRS and CDR2 is YFSETQ. The CDR3 is made up of 14 amino acids. The V end was cut by 2 bases, the J end by 5 bases, with 11 bases between. Written as DNA, the CDR3 is TGCGCCAGCAGCTTAGGCTTCAGTGACAATGAGCAGTTCTTC. Residues: CASSLGFSDNEQFF.

This clonotype was counted ten times or more. The chain couples TRBV5-1 to TRBJ2-2, with D perhaps matching TRBD1 (5 bases). Germline V gene sequence: CDR1 SGHRS, CDR2 YFSETQ. The germline V and J ends were trimmed by 0 bases and 4 bases, with 7 bases remaining between them. CDR3 length equals 14 residues. CDR3 protein: CASSLAGITGELFF. CDR3 nucleotides: TGCGCCAGCAGCTTGGCAGGGATCACCGGGGAGCTGTTTTTT.

This clonotype was observed at least ten times. This chain connects TRBV20-1 to TRBJ1-4; D unclear. The CDR3 has 14 amino acids. Trimming cost V 1 base and J 4 bases, with 10 bases left between them. Germline V gives CDR1 DFQATT, CDR2 SNEGSKA (reference sequence). This chain's CDR3 is CSARGGYGNEKLFF. The CDR3 DNA follows: TGCAGTGCTAGAGGAGGCTACGGTAATGAAAAACTGTTTTTT.

This clonotype was seen repeatedly, ten times or more. This chain uses TRBV20-1 with TRBJ1-5; D gene uncertain. Germline CDR1 is DFQATT and CDR2 is SNEGSKA (reference sequence). V was trimmed by 4 bases and J by 4 bases, leaving 17 bases between them. CDR3 length: 15 residues. In DNA form, the CDR3 reads TGCAGTGCTAATGCGGGGAGCGCGGCAAATCAGCCCCAGCATTTT. This translates into CSANAGSAANQPQHF.

This clonotype was seen at least ten times. The chain combines TRBV10-3 with TRBJ1-5; D might be TRBD1 (5 bases). V shed 6 bases and J shed 2 bases, with 8 bases lying between them. The CDR3 runs to 13 residues. Germline lookup yields CDR1 ENHRY and CDR2 SYGVKD. Here the CDR3 reads CAIRGAGNQPQHF. The CDR3, as DNA: TGTGCCATCAGAGGGGCGGGCAATCAGCCCCAGCATTTT.

This clonotype was seen many times. V gene TRBV7-8 combines with J gene TRBJ1-1; D may be TRBD1 (5 bases). From germline, CDR1 is SGHVS and CDR2 FQNEAQ. Trimming stripped 5 bases from V and 4 bases from J, with 14 bases between. This CDR3 has 14 residues. Here the CDR3 DNA reads TGTGCCAGCAGCATCGGCGGGGGGGGCACTGAAGCTTTCTTT. This translates into CASSIGGGGTEAFF.

There are many counts of this clonotype. The V and J genes are TRBV20-1 and TRBJ2-1; TRBD1 matches 8 bases. Trimming at V came to 5 bases and at J to 2 bases, leaving 2 bases not matched to a gene. The CDR3 is made up of 13 amino acids. Germline V gene sequence: CDR1 DFQATT, CDR2 SNEGSKA (reference sequence). The CDR3 DNA is TGCAGTGCTCCGACAGGGGCCTACAATGAGCAGTTCTTC. As protein: CSAPTGAYNEQFF.

This chain uses TRBV12-3 or TRBV12-4 with TRBJ1-5, with no clear D. The CDR3 runs 13 residues. Between the trimmed V and J ends, which lost 6 bases and 4 bases, there was a span of 10 bases. CDR3 sequence reads: CASSSLGNQPQHF. The CDR3 DNA reads TGTGCCAGCAGCTCCCTCGGGAATCAGCCCCAGCATTTT.

The J gene is TRBJ2-7, the V gene TRBV5-6; D gene ambiguous. The CDR3 contains 14 residues. Trimming took 4 bases from V and 2 from J, leaving 13 bases between them. Germline assignment: CDR1 SGHDT and CDR2 YYEEEE. CDR3 in amino acids: CASSINLGTYEQYF. DNA of the CDR3: TGTGCCAGCAGCATCAATCTAGGTACCTACGAGCAGTACTTC.

The chain couples TRBV6-1 to TRBJ2-1; D is unclear. This CDR3 is 12 amino acids long. V lost 2 bases and J lost 7, with 6 bases in between. Germline V gene lookup returns CDR1 MNHNS and CDR2 SASEGT. For the CDR3, the DNA is TGTGCCAGCAGTGAATCGTTTAATGAGCAGTTCTTC. Translation gives CASSESFNEQFF.

This chain uses TRBV6-1 with TRBJ2-2; 11 bases line up with TRBD2. The junction had 2 bases not matched to a gene; V was cut back by 5 bases and J by 3 bases. The CDR3 runs 15 residues. Germline assignment: CDR1 MNHNS and CDR2 SASEGT. The CDR3 here is CASSPSGGYTGELFF. The DNA of the CDR3 is TGTGCCAGCAGTCCTAGCGGGGGGTACACCGGGGAGCTGTTTTTT.

The chain is built from TRBV5-6 and TRBJ2-5; perhaps D is TRBD1 or TRBD2 (6 bases each). This CDR3 is built from 16 residues. Between the trimmed V and J ends, which lost 4 bases and 0 bases, there was a span of 16 bases. The germline gives CDR1 SGHDT, CDR2 YYEEEE. The CDR3 is CASSPGARLDQETQYF. The CDR3 region has the DNA TGTGCCAGCAGCCCGGGGGCGAGATTGGACCAAGAGACCCAGTACTTC. The full variable domain, in which reference TRBV5-6 and TRBJ2-5 provide the parts outside the CDR3, is DAGVTQSPTHLIKTRGQQVTLRCSPKSGHDTVSWYQQALGQGPQFIFQYYEEEERQRGNFPDRFSGHQFPNYSSELNVNALLLGDSALYLCASSPGARLDQETQYFGPGTRLLVL.

In DNA, the CDR3 is TGTGCCATCAGCCGACAGGATTTGAACACTGAAGCTTTCTTT. The encoded protein is CAISRQDLNTEAFF. This chain joins TRBV10-3 and TRBJ1-1; maybe TRBD1 (6 bases). There are 14 residues in the CDR3. V was clipped by 6 bases and J by 0 bases, with 11 bases between them. CDR1 and CDR2 from the germline V gene are ENHRY and SYGVKD.

The genes are TRBV5-1 and TRBJ2-7; TRBD2 matches 12 bases. V was clipped by 0 bases and J by 0 bases; unmatched bases: 4. CDR3 size: 17 residues. Germline V gene lookup returns CDR1 SGHRS and CDR2 YFSETQ. DNA for the CDR3: TGCGCCAGCAGCTTGGGACTAGCGGGGGCCAGCTCCTACGAGCAGTACTTC. Encoded protein: CASSLGLAGASSYEQYF.

This clonotype was picked up one time. The gene calls are TRBV7-6 and TRBJ2-3; 9 bases are shared with TRBD2. Germline CDR1 reads SGHVS; CDR2 reads FNYEAQ. This CDR3 comprises 16 residues. Germline trimming cut 5 bases from V and 0 bases from J; bases unmatched to any gene: 6. The CDR3 DNA is TGTGCCAGCAGCCCCGGGACTAGCTTTAGCACAGATACGCAGTATTTT. Residues: CASSPGTSFSTDTQYF.

J is TRBJ2-5 and V is TRBV27; the D gene is possibly TRBD2 (5 bases). The germline V gene has CDR1 MNHEY and CDR2 SMNVEV (reference sequence). This CDR3 has 16 amino acids. V dropped 2 bases and J dropped 2 bases, with 15 bases sitting between them. CDR3 DNA sequence: TGTGCCAGCAGTTTAGGCCCGGGGAGTGGGCAAGAGACCCAGTACTTC. Its protein is CASSLGPGSGQETQYF.

This clonotype was counted at least ten times. The rearrangement joins TRBV20-1 to TRBJ1-5, with 7 bases aligning to TRBD1. The CDR3 runs to 15 residues. Germline CDR1 DFQATT, CDR2 SNEGSKA (reference sequence). The J segment lost 0 bases and the V segment lost 6 bases, leaving 8 bases of the junction unmatched. The DNA of the CDR3 is TGCAGTGCCCCAGAGACAGGGTCTAGCAATCAGCCCCAGCATTTT. This encodes CSAPETGSSNQPQHF.

This clonotype was seen a handful of times. This chain connects TRBV7-2 to TRBJ2-7; 11 positions agree with TRBD1. With V trimmed by 3 bases and J by 6 bases, 7 bases remained unmatched. The germline V gene has CDR1 SGHTA and CDR2 FQGNSA. There are 15 residues in the CDR3. The CDR3 sequence: CASSFAGQGAGEQYF. CDR3 nucleotides: TGTGCCAGCAGCTTTGCCGGACAGGGGGCGGGCGAGCAGTACTTC.

This rearrangement joins TRBV6-2 or TRBV6-3 to TRBJ2-4; 8 nucleotides align to TRBD2. The CDR3 has 13 amino acids. V shed 5 bases and J 12 bases; nucleotides not matched to a gene: 9. The V gene's germline CDR1 is MNHEY and CDR2 SVGEGT. DNA of the CDR3: TGTGCCAGCAGTGCGGTGAACGGGGGGGGTCAGTACTTC. Its protein is CASSAVNGGGQYF.

Ten or more counts support this clonotype. The junction does not match germline at one end; this may be a read error. The chain has TRBV28 and TRBJ2-7; weak D call: TRBD1 (6 bases). The CDR3 spans 14 residues. Germline-derived CDR1 and CDR2 are MDHEN and SYDVKM. The CDR3 is CASSLQPTQGSPSF. CDR3 DNA sequence: TGTGCCAGCAGTCTCCAACCCACACAGGGATCTCCCTCATTC.

This clonotype occurred many times. The chain employs TRBV10-3 and TRBJ2-5; D ambiguous. Germline V gives CDR1 ENHRY, CDR2 SYGVKD. This CDR3 region has 13 residues. Trimming took off 3 bases at V and 7 bases at J, with 12 bases between the two ends. CDR3 protein: CAISDLEVGTQYF. Here the CDR3 DNA reads TGTGCCATCAGTGACTTAGAGGTTGGGACCCAGTACTTC.

This clonotype has just one count. V is TRBV2 and J is TRBJ2-1, with TRBD1 identical over 9 bases. V lost 6 bases to trimming and J lost 7 bases; unmatched junction nucleotides: 10. This CDR3 spans 15 amino acids. Looked up from germline, CDR1 is SNHLY and CDR2 is FYNNEI. CDR3 in DNA: TGTGCCAGCAGGGGCGACAGGGGGACGTGGAATGAGCAGTTCTTC. This codes for CASRGDRGTWNEQFF.

The V gene is TRBV19, the J gene TRBJ2-7; no firm D call. The germline gives CDR1 LNHDA, CDR2 SQIVND (reference sequence). The CDR3 is 13 residues long. V lost 5 bases to trimming and J lost 2 bases, with 10 bases between them. CDR3 sequence reads: CASSPASAYEQYF. CDR3 DNA sequence: TGTGCCAGTAGTCCGGCCAGTGCCTACGAGCAGTACTTC.

J is TRBJ2-7 and V is TRBV20-1; TRBD2 matches at 7 bases. In germline, CDR1 is DFQATT, CDR2 SNEGSKA (reference sequence). This CDR3 is 14 amino acids long. V dropped 1 base and J dropped 0; count of bases not matched to a gene: 3. The CDR3 reads CSARGGTNSYEQYF. Written as DNA, the CDR3 is TGCAGTGCTAGAGGCGGGACTAACTCCTACGAGCAGTACTTC.

In this sample, this clonotype turned up many times. The chain uses TRBV6-2 or TRBV6-3 and TRBJ1-1; D is unclear. Between the trimmed V and J ends, which lost 2 bases and 5 bases, there was a span of 12 bases. The CDR3 has 14 residues. The germline V gene has CDR1 MNHEY and CDR2 SVGEGT. CDR3 sequence: CASSYLFGVTEAFF. For the CDR3, the DNA is TGTGCCAGCAGTTACCTGTTCGGGGTGACTGAAGCTTTCTTT.

This clonotype was seen a handful of times. V is TRBV19 and J is TRBJ2-7; D is perhaps TRBD1 (6 bases). Trimming left V 3 bases short and J 0 bases short, with 9 bases between. CDR1 LNHDA and CDR2 SQIVND come from the germline V gene (reference sequence). The CDR3 is made up of 14 amino acids. In nucleotides, the CDR3 is TGTGCCAGTAGTATCAGGACAGCCTCCTACGAGCAGTACTTC. It is translated as CASSIRTASYEQYF.

This clonotype occurred many times. The V call is TRBV3-1, the J call TRBJ2-7; D is perhaps TRBD1 or TRBD2 (5 bases each). This CDR3 region has 16 residues. Germline lookup yields CDR1 LGHDT and CDR2 YNNKEL (reference sequence). V shed 6 bases and J shed 5 bases, with 23 bases lying between them. The CDR3 DNA is TGTGCCAGCAGTAGATACGGGGCAGGGAGTTTCGACGAGCAGTACTTC. This sequence encodes CASSRYGAGSFDEQYF.

The chain links TRBV20-1 to TRBJ2-7; tentative D call: TRBD2 (5 bases). Germline values: CDR1 DFQATT, CDR2 SNEGSKA (reference sequence). CDR3 size: 13 residues. V was trimmed by 4 bases and J by 7 bases, leaving 17 bases between them. CDR3 DNA sequence: TGCAGTGCTACCAGAGGGAGCGTAGGTGAGCAGTACTTC. Translating it yields CSATRGSVGEQYF.

The J gene is TRBJ2-5, the V gene TRBV5-5; D ambiguous. The CDR3 totals 14 residues. Germline V gene data show CDR1 as SGHKS and CDR2 as YYEKEE (reference sequence). V was clipped by 4 bases and J by 2 bases, with 12 bases between them. For the CDR3, the DNA is TGTGCCAGCAGCGCCTCGCGAGTGCAAGAGACCCAGTACTTC. Its translation: CASSASRVQETQYF.